These 19 T cell receptor beta chains originate from one sample sequenced in a study of vaccination and CD4 T cells after COVID-19. Each CDR3 protein gets one entry after TCRdb re-called the PCR reads with MiXCR. The sample lists 12,000 to 15,000 distinct CDR3 sequences; 69% were seen once. The specimen comprised CD4+ T cells from blood, sampled after SARS-CoV-2 vaccination. These receptors all stem from a human donor who had recovered from COVID-19.

The chain has TRBV20-1 and TRBJ2-1; 13 nucleotides agree with TRBD2. V lost 5 bases to trimming and J lost 7 bases; unmatched junction nucleotides: 23. Germline CDR1 DFQATT, CDR2 SNEGSKA (reference sequence). This CDR3 region has 20 residues. The DNA of the CDR3 is TGCAGTGCTTCCCGCCAGCTACTAGCGGGAGGGGAGGTGTGGTTGAATGAGCAGTTCTTC. Amino acid sequence: CSASRQLLAGGEVWLNEQFF.

V and J are TRBV7-3 and TRBJ2-2; 11 bases line up with TRBD2. V was pared by 2 bases and J by 1 base, with 3 bases of the junction left unmatched. The germline gives CDR1 SGHTA, CDR2 FQGTGA. The CDR3 consists of 17 residues. The chain's CDR3 is CASSLWGLAENTGELFF. The CDR3 nucleotides read TGTGCCAGCAGCTTATGGGGACTAGCGGAGAACACCGGGGAGCTGTTTTTT.

This clonotype has only a few counts. The V and J genes are TRBV19 and TRBJ2-2; TRBD2 matches at 12 bases. CDR3 length: 17 residues. Looked up from germline, CDR1 is LNHDA and CDR2 is SQIVND (reference sequence). Unmatched junction bases numbered 12, after V lost 9 bases and J lost 4 bases. CDR3 sequence reads: CASTRASGRGGTGELFF. The CDR3 nucleotides are TGTGCCAGCACCCGGGCTAGCGGGAGGGGGGGCACCGGGGAGCTGTTTTTT.

This clonotype came up a few times. The J gene is TRBJ2-1, the V gene TRBV20-1; perhaps TRBD2 as D (5 bases). CDR3 length equals 15 residues. The V gene lost 1 base and the J gene lost 0 bases, with 10 bases spanning the gap. The germline gives CDR1 DFQATT, CDR2 SNEGSKA (reference sequence). The CDR3 bases are TGCAGTGCTAGAGTGGCGGGTACCTCCTACAATGAGCAGTTCTTC. Its protein product is CSARVAGTSYNEQFF.

The chain has TRBV5-5 and TRBJ2-5; 12 positions match TRBD2. Germline V gene lookup returns CDR1 SGHKS and CDR2 YYEKEE (reference sequence). V was clipped by 0 bases and J by 5 bases; unmatched bases: 5. This CDR3 spans 16 amino acids. The CDR3 loop is CASSLELAGGRETQYF. CDR3 coding DNA: TGTGCCAGCAGCTTGGAACTAGCGGGAGGCCGGGAGACCCAGTACTTC.

The rearrangement links TRBV20-1 to TRBJ2-7, with D perhaps TRBD1 (5 bases). Trimming removed 6 bases at V and 0 bases at J, with 15 bases between. Looked up from germline, CDR1 is DFQATT and CDR2 is SNEGSKA (reference sequence). The CDR3 is 14 amino acids. The CDR3 sequence is CSAPTPDSSYEQYF. CDR3 DNA: TGCAGTGCCCCGACTCCCGACAGCTCCTACGAGCAGTACTTC.

The chain couples TRBV15 to TRBJ2-7; D might be TRBD2 (6 bases). Trimming took off 0 bases at V and 2 bases at J, with 23 bases between the two ends. Germline loops: CDR1 LNHNV, CDR2 YYDKDF (reference sequence). The CDR3 is made up of 19 amino acids. In DNA, the CDR3 is TGTGCCACCAGCAGAGATAGTCCCTTAAGGGCGGGAAGAACCTACGAGCAGTACTTC. It specifies CATSRDSPLRAGRTYEQYF.

V gene TRBV28 combines with J gene TRBJ1-5; 7 bases are shared with TRBD1. Germline V CDR1 and CDR2: MDHEN, SYDVKM. The CDR3 extends over 14 amino acids. The V gene end was trimmed by 5 bases and the J gene end by 8 bases; junction bases not matched to a gene: 9. This chain's CDR3 is CASSKDRSWEPQHF. The CDR3 region has the DNA TGTGCCAGCAGTAAGGACAGGAGCTGGGAGCCCCAGCATTTT.

V is TRBV7-3 and J is TRBJ1-1; D perhaps matches TRBD1 (5 bases). The CDR3 extends over 14 amino acids. Trimming shortened V by 6 bases and J by 2 bases, and 13 bases separated the two germline ends. Germline CDR1 SGHTA, CDR2 FQGTGA. The CDR3 loop reads CASRPQGFNTEAFF. For the CDR3, the DNA is TGTGCCAGCAGACCTCAGGGATTCAACACTGAAGCTTTCTTT.

This chain connects TRBV19 to TRBJ2-7; 14 nucleotides align to TRBD2. The V segment lost 3 bases and the J segment 5 bases; nucleotides outside the gene matches: 0. Germline-derived CDR1 and CDR2 are LNHDA and SQIVND (reference sequence). The CDR3 runs 14 residues. The CDR3 DNA reads as TGTGCCAGTAGTATGGGACTAGCGGGAGACGAGCAGTACTTC. As protein: CASSMGLAGDEQYF.

This chain links TRBV20-1 with TRBJ2-2; 7 bases line up with TRBD2. This CDR3 contains 17 residues. V dropped 3 bases and J dropped 1; count of bases not matched to a gene: 11. CDR1 and CDR2 from the germline V gene are DFQATT and SNEGSKA (reference sequence). DNA for the CDR3: TGCAGTGCTAGCCCCATTCAAAGCGGGAAGAACACCGGGGAGCTGTTTTTT. This translates into CSASPIQSGKNTGELFF.

This clonotype was seen only once. The chain employs TRBV12-3 or TRBV12-4 and TRBJ2-1; tentative D call: TRBD2 (6 bases). The CDR3 sequence is 13 residues long. With 9 bases removed from V and 9 bases from J, the gap between germline ends came to 18 bases. CDR3 DNA: TGTGCCAGTCGGCGGACTACTTACGGTGAGCAGTTCTTC. It encodes CASRRTTYGEQFF.

V usage is TRBV5-1 and J usage is TRBJ2-2; D is uncertain. Germline V gene data show CDR1 as SGHRS and CDR2 as YFSETQ. The CDR3 totals 13 residues. V dropped 4 bases and J dropped 4 bases, with 8 bases sitting between them. DNA of the CDR3: TGCGCCAGCAGCCAAGACACCACCGGGGAGCTGTTTTTT. Its protein is CASSQDTTGELFF.

The chain links TRBV19 to TRBJ2-5; 10 positions agree with TRBD2. Losses at the gene ends were 8 bases for V and 3 bases for J; bases not matched to a gene: 6. The germline V gene has CDR1 LNHDA and CDR2 SQIVND (reference sequence). The CDR3 sequence is 14 residues long. The CDR3 DNA reads TGTGCCAGTTGGAAAACTAGCGGGGAAGAGACCCAGTACTTC. It specifies CASWKTSGEETQYF. The full variable domain, completed using reference TRBV19 and TRBJ2-5, is DGGITQSPKYLFRKEGQNVTLSCEQNLNHDAMYWYRQDPGQGLRLIYYSQIVNDFQKGDIAEGYSVSREKKESFPLTVTSAQKNPTAFYLCASWKTSGEETQYFGPGTRLLVL.

Only one count was recorded for this clonotype. This chain joins TRBV6-5 and TRBJ1-1; D ambiguous. The germline CDR1 and CDR2 sequences are MNHEY and SVGAGI. The CDR3 contains 15 residues. V shed 4 bases and J shed 0 bases, with 12 bases lying between them. The CDR3 protein is CASSSTAGMNTEAFF. The CDR3 nucleotides are TGTGCCAGCAGTTCCACGGCTGGGATGAACACTGAAGCTTTCTTT.

The V and J genes are TRBV2 and TRBJ1-1; tentative D call: TRBD1 (5 bases). The CDR3 is 13 residues long. V lost 3 bases and J lost 0, with 5 bases in between. Germline loops: CDR1 SNHLY, CDR2 FYNNEI. The DNA of the CDR3 is TGTGCCAGCAGTGACAGGGTGAACACTGAAGCTTTCTTT. This encodes CASSDRVNTEAFF.

The rearrangement links TRBV20-1 to TRBJ1-2, with D unresolved. This CDR3 is built from 12 residues. Germline V gene sequence: CDR1 DFQATT, CDR2 SNEGSKA (reference sequence). Trimming pared 5 bases from V and 4 bases from J, leaving 11 bases between. The CDR3 DNA follows: TGCAGTGCTCAGGTCCTCTCCTATGGCTACACCTTC. It encodes CSAQVLSYGYTF.

This clonotype was recorded once. The chain carries TRBV4-3 and TRBJ1-5; D is possibly TRBD1 (6 bases). V gave up 0 bases and J gave up 5 bases, with 17 bases separating them. In germline, CDR1 is LGHNA, CDR2 YSLEER. The CDR3 length is 17 residues. CDR3: CASSQDIGGGAYQPQHF. CDR3 nucleotide sequence: TGCGCCAGCAGCCAAGATATCGGTGGGGGCGCCTATCAGCCCCAGCATTTT.

The chain links TRBV20-1 to TRBJ1-1; tentative D call: TRBD1 (5 bases). The germline gives CDR1 DFQATT, CDR2 SNEGSKA (reference sequence). The V end was cut by 5 bases, the J end by 2 bases, with 12 bases between. The CDR3 length is 13 residues. As DNA, the CDR3 is TGCAGTGCTGAGGGGACGGGAAACACTGAAGCTTTCTTT. It translates to CSAEGTGNTEAFF.